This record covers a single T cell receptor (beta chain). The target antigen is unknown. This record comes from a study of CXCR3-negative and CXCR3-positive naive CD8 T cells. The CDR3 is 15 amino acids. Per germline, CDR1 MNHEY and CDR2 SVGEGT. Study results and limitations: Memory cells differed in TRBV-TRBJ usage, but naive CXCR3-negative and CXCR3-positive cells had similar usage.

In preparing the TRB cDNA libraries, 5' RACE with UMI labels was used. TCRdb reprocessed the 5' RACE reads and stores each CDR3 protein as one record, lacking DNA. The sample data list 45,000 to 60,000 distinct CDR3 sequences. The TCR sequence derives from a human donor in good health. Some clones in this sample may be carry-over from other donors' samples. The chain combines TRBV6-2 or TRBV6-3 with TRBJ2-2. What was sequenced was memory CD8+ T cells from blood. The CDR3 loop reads CASTAAFDLAGELFF.